What follows are 9 T cell receptor beta chains derived from one specimen sequenced in a study of T cell responses to AZD1222 COVID-19 vaccine. The method was immunoSEQ multiplex PCR; TCRdb's version includes in-frame clones alone and lacks a portion of them. The table has about 29,000 clones, nearly 95% seen once. The source was peripheral blood, collected on day 0 of AZD1222 vaccination. The receptors stem from an adult in good health.

This clone was detected only a few times. The chain links TRBV2 to TRBJ2-5; D perhaps matches TRBD2 (7 bases). Germline V gives CDR1 SNHLY, CDR2 FYNNEI. This CDR3 contains 14 residues. Between the trimmed V and J ends, which lost 7 bases and 5 bases, there was a span of 17 bases. CDR3 in amino acids: CASTQGGGGETQYF. CDR3 nucleotide sequence: TGTGCCAGCACTCAAGGGGGGGGTGGCGAGACCCAGTACTTC. The full variable domain, completed using reference TRBV2 and TRBJ2-5, is EPEVTQTPSHQVTQMGQEVILRCVPISNHLYFYWYRQILGQKVEFLVSFYNNEISEKSEIFDDQFSVERPDGSNFTLKIRSTKLEDSAMYFCASTQGGGGETQYFGPGTRLLVL.

J is TRBJ1-3 and V is TRBV28; possibly TRBD1 for D (5 bases). The germline V gene has CDR1 MDHEN and CDR2 SYDVKM. The CDR3 covers 14 residues. V lost 7 bases and J lost 0, with 10 bases in between. CDR3 loop: CASTLGGSGNTIYF. The CDR3 DNA follows: TGTGCCAGCACCCTGGGGGGCTCTGGAAACACCATATATTTT. Combining the CDR3 with reference TRBV28 and TRBJ1-3 gives the whole variable domain DVKVTQSSRYLVKRTGEKVFLECVQDMDHENMFWYRQDPGLGLRLIYFSYDVKMKEKGDIPEGYSVSREKKERFSLILESASTNQTSMYLCASTLGGSGNTIYFGEGSWLTVV.

The chain has TRBV7-8 and TRBJ1-1; no clear D gene. CDR1 and CDR2 from the germline V gene are SGHVS and FQNEAQ. The CDR3 sequence is 15 residues long. Trimming took off 1 base at V and 1 base at J, with 10 bases between the two ends. The CDR3 nucleotides are TGTGCCAGCAGCTTAGTTCGGGGAGCGAACACTGAAGCTTTCTTT. Its translation: CASSLVRGANTEAFF.

V is TRBV7-8 and J is TRBJ2-3; D unclear. This CDR3 spans 16 amino acids. The germline V and J ends were trimmed by 2 bases and 2 bases, with 14 bases remaining between them. Per germline, CDR1 SGHVS and CDR2 FQNEAQ. CDR3 in DNA: TGTGCCAGCAGCTTAAAAATACCTCGGGTCACAGATACGCAGTATTTT. Encoded protein: CASSLKIPRVTDTQYF.

This chain joins TRBV11-3 and TRBJ2-2; a weak D match, TRBD1 (5 bases). The CDR3 contains 18 residues. CDR1 is SGHNT, CDR2 YENEEA, per germline. Deletions cut 2 bases from V and 3 bases from J, with 19 bases between. The CDR3 DNA reads as TGTGCCAGCAGCTTAAGTGGACACCGAGTTATGGACACCGGGGAGCTGTTTTTT. This codes for CASSLSGHRVMDTGELFF.

This chain uses TRBV6-6 with TRBJ1-5, with D uncertain. This CDR3 has 16 amino acids. Germline assignment: CDR1 MNHNY and CDR2 SVGAGI (reference sequence). Deletions cut 3 bases from V and 3 bases from J, with 15 bases between. The CDR3, as DNA: TGTGCCAGCAGTTATGTTCCGAGGCAGAACAATCAGCCCCAGCATTTT. This codes for CASSYVPRQNNQPQHF.

This clone has just one count. The V and J genes are TRBV18 and TRBJ2-1; D gene uncertain. CDR1 and CDR2 from the germline V gene are KGHSH and LQKENI. Trimming stripped 3 bases from V and 6 bases from J, with 9 bases between. This CDR3 contains 13 residues. CDR3 amino acids: CASSPSSLNEQFF. In nucleotides, the CDR3 is TGTGCCAGCTCACCTTCCAGTCTCAATGAGCAGTTCTTC.

The chain employs TRBV21-1 and TRBJ1-6; TRBD1, the D gene given by the table, was not confirmed from the DNA. TRBV21-1 is labeled a pseudogene. The CDR3 runs 16 residues. CDR3 nucleotide sequence: TGTGCCAGCAGCAAACCGATCAGCTCCTATAATTCACCCCTCCACTTT. Amino acid sequence: CASSKPISSYNSPLHF.

The V call is TRBV6-4, the J call TRBJ2-1; the match to TRBD1 covers 9 bases. The CDR3 length is 16 residues. CDR1 is MRHNA, CDR2 SNTAGT, per germline. V was clipped by 2 bases and J by 6 bases; unmatched bases: 8. The DNA of the CDR3 is TGTGCCAGCAGTGACGGTACAGGGGGCGCCGTCAATGAGCAGTTCTTC. Protein sequence: CASSDGTGGAVNEQFF.